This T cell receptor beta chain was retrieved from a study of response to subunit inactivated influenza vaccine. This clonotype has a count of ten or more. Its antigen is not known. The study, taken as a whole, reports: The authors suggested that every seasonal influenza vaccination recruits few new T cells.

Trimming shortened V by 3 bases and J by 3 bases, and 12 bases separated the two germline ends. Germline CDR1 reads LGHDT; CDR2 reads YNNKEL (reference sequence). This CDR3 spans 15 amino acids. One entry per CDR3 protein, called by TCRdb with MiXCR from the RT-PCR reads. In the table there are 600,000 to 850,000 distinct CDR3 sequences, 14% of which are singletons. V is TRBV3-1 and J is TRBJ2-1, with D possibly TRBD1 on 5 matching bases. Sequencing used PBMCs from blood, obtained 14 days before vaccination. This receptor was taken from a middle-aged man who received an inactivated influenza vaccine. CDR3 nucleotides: TGTGCCAGCAGCCAGCCAGGGATTTACTACAATGAGCAGTTCTTC. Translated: CASSQPGIYYNEQFF.